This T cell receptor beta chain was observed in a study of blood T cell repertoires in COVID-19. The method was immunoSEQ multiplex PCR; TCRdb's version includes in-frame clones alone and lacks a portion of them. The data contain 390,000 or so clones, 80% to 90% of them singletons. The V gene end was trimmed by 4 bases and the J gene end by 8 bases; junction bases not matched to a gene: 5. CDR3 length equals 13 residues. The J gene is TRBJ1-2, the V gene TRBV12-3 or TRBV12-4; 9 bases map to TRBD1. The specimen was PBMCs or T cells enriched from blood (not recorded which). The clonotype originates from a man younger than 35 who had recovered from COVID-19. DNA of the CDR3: TGTGCCAGCAGTTACAGGGGGCGCGAGGGCTACACCTTC. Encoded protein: CASSYRGREGYTF.